One and the same sample provided the 26 T cell receptor beta chains below, sequenced in a study of CD8+CD57+ T cells in acquired aplastic anemia. TCR beta VDJ and CDR3 profiling used genomic DNA as template. TCRdb fed the reads into MiXCR, producing one record per CDR3 protein. This sample has a few hundred thousand distinct CDR3 sequences, with under 65% found just once. Input material: sorted CD4+, CD8+, or CD8+CD57+ T cells (not recorded which) from PBMCs. The receptor set was obtained from a human donor in good health.

The gene calls are TRBV20-1 and TRBJ2-1, with TRBD2 identical over 13 bases. The V segment lost 7 bases and the J segment 4 bases; nucleotides outside the gene matches: 7. The germline V gene encodes CDR1 DFQATT and CDR2 SNEGSKA (reference sequence). The CDR3 covers 15 residues. The CDR3 sequence is CSGGSTSGGYNEQFF. The CDR3 nucleotides read TGCAGTGGGGGTTCGACTAGCGGGGGGTACAATGAGCAGTTCTTC.

The chain couples TRBV7-9 to TRBJ2-7; 8 bases agree with TRBD1. The CDR3 spans 15 residues. V trimming: 11 bases; J trimming: 3 bases; junction bases outside the gene matches: 15. CDR1 is SEHNR, CDR2 FQNEAQ, per germline (reference sequence). The CDR3: CAGGRGGQGDYEQYF. The CDR3 bases are TGTGCCGGGGGCCGAGGCGGACAGGGAGACTACGAGCAGTACTTC.

This clonotype was seen a few times. The V and J genes are TRBV10-3 and TRBJ2-2; TRBD1 aligns across 8 bases. The V and J ends lost 5 bases and 0 bases, in that order; junction bases with no gene match: 11. The CDR3 length is 18 residues. CDR1 is ENHRY and CDR2 is SYGVKD in the germline V gene. The CDR3 reads CAISFTAGGSSNTGELFF. The CDR3, as DNA: TGTGCCATCAGTTTTACGGCAGGGGGCTCGTCGAACACCGGGGAGCTGTTTTTT.

This sequence joins TRBV15 and TRBJ2-5; TRBD2 matches 10 bases. After removal of 0 bases from V and 4 bases from J, the junction contained 2 bases not matched to a gene. The length of the CDR3 is 15 residues. Germline V gives CDR1 LNHNV, CDR2 YYDKDF (reference sequence). In DNA, the CDR3 is TGTGCCACCAGCAGAGAAGCGGGAGGGATAGAGACCCAGTACTTC. Amino acid sequence: CATSREAGGIETQYF.

This clonotype was picked up a small number of times. This chain links TRBV7-9 with TRBJ2-7; 7 bases fit TRBD2. Germline V gene data show CDR1 as SEHNR and CDR2 as FQNEAQ (reference sequence). V trimming: 1 base; J trimming: 2 bases; junction bases outside the gene matches: 5. This CDR3 region has 15 residues. CDR3: CASSLGLARAYEQYF. The CDR3 DNA reads as TGTGCCAGCAGCTTAGGACTAGCCCGAGCCTACGAGCAGTACTTC.

The genes are TRBV19 and TRBJ2-7; 10 bases match TRBD2. Trimming cost V 4 bases and J 3 bases; bases outside gene matches: 3. There are 14 residues in the CDR3. Germline-derived CDR1 and CDR2 are LNHDA and SQIVND (reference sequence). CDR3 residues: CASSTTSGIYEQYF. CDR3 in DNA: TGTGCCAGTAGTACTACTAGCGGGATCTACGAGCAGTACTTC.

Ten or more counts support this clonotype. The chain links TRBV19 to TRBJ2-5, with 7 bases fitting TRBD2. The CDR3 totals 16 residues. J lost 5 bases, V lost 3 bases, and 12 bases had no gene match. Germline V lookup: CDR1 LNHDA, CDR2 SQIVND (reference sequence). CDR3: CASSIGLGGERETQYF. CDR3 coding DNA: TGTGCCAGTAGTATCGGACTAGGCGGGGAGCGGGAGACCCAGTACTTC.

The chain combines TRBV6-1 with TRBJ1-5; no definite D call. Trimming took 7 bases from V and 0 from J, leaving 13 bases between them. From germline, CDR1 is MNHNS and CDR2 SASEGT. This CDR3 has 15 amino acids. CDR3 loop: CASTRGPNSNQPQHF. As DNA, the CDR3 is TGTGCCAGCACCAGAGGACCTAATAGCAATCAGCCCCAGCATTTT.

This chain uses TRBV20-1 with TRBJ2-7; 9 bases align to TRBD2. Trimming at V came to 0 bases and at J to 4 bases, leaving 10 bases not matched to a gene. The CDR3 consists of 16 residues. CDR1 and CDR2 from the germline V gene are DFQATT and SNEGSKA (reference sequence). CDR3 protein: CSARDTASGIGYEQYF. The CDR3 DNA follows: TGCAGTGCTAGAGATACGGCTAGCGGGATTGGATACGAGCAGTACTTC.

This clonotype was seen only once. The rearrangement joins TRBV10-3 to TRBJ2-3; 14 bases agree with TRBD2. CDR1 is ENHRY and CDR2 is SYGVKD in the germline V gene. V was pared by 6 bases and J by 4 bases, with 6 bases of the junction left unmatched. The CDR3 runs 16 residues. CDR3 in amino acids: CAIRPGTSGRSDTQYF. The CDR3 DNA is TGTGCCATCAGGCCGGGGACTAGCGGGAGATCAGATACGCAGTATTTT.

This clonotype was recorded once. One junction end disagrees with the germline gene, perhaps due to a read error. CDR3 sequence: CASRGDRATEQCF. The CDR3 DNA sequence: TGTGCCAGCAGAGGGGACAGGGCTACGGAGCAGTGCTTC. The chain recombines TRBV9 with TRBJ2-7; TRBD1 matches at 9 bases. Germline V gene data show CDR1 as SGDLS and CDR2 as YYNGEE. The CDR3 runs to 13 residues.

This clonotype was detected many times. V gene TRBV20-1 combines with J gene TRBJ2-3; TRBD2 matches at 16 bases. The junction had 11 bases not matched to a gene; V was cut back by 3 bases and J by 5 bases. Germline lookup yields CDR1 DFQATT and CDR2 SNEGSKA (reference sequence). This CDR3 has 18 amino acids. CDR3 residues: CSARGTGTSGGAIDTQYF. The CDR3 coding sequence is TGCAGTGCTAGGGGAACCGGGACTAGCGGGGGGGCCATAGATACGCAGTATTTT.

V usage is TRBV7-6 and J usage is TRBJ2-1, with 7 positions matching TRBD2. The end of the DNA aligns better with TRBJ2-7, so the J call may be wrong. CDR3 size: 15 residues. Germline assignment: CDR1 SGHVS and CDR2 FNYEAQ. The CDR3 DNA sequence: TGTGCCAGCAGCTTAAGTCCGGGCGGGGGCTACGAGCAGTACTTC. It encodes CASSLSPGGGYEQYF.

The chain uses TRBV24-1 and TRBJ2-5; D call uncertain. Germline V gene lookup returns CDR1 KGHDR and CDR2 SFDVKD. The CDR3 is made up of 14 amino acids. Trimming took 3 bases from V and 1 from J, leaving 8 bases between them. The CDR3 coding sequence is TGTGCCACCAGTGATCCCGCGATCCAAGAGACCCAGTACTTC. Protein product: CATSDPAIQETQYF.

V usage is TRBV7-3 and J usage is TRBJ1-2, with D possibly being TRBD1 (5 bases). The CDR3 contains 13 residues. In germline, CDR1 is SGHTA, CDR2 FQGTGA. The ends were cut back, 5 bases at V and 4 bases at J, with 11 bases in the middle. The CDR3 reads CASSRQGIYGYTF. The CDR3 nucleotides read TGTGCCAGCAGCCGGCAGGGAATCTATGGCTACACCTTC.

As to this clonotype: A much larger clone lies a single base off, so this may be a read error. The chain is built from TRBV6-9 and TRBJ2-1; TRBD1 matches 8 bases. Germline CDR1 and CDR2: MNHGY and SVAAGI. The CDR3 totals 13 residues. CDR3 in amino acids: CAGSYGTGNEQFF. The CDR3 bases are TGTGCCGGCAGTTACGGGACAGGCAATGAGCAGTTCTTC.

This clonotype was picked up many times. The gene calls are TRBV19 and TRBJ2-3; possibly TRBD1 for D (6 bases). V was trimmed by 4 bases and J by 3 bases, leaving 14 bases between them. The germline V gene has CDR1 LNHDA and CDR2 SQIVND (reference sequence). The CDR3 runs to 15 residues. CDR3 protein: CASSTWTDQTDTQYF. The CDR3, as DNA: TGTGCCAGTAGTACATGGACAGACCAGACAGATACGCAGTATTTT.

A few counts support this clonotype. The chain combines TRBV2 with TRBJ1-2; TRBD1 matches 8 bases. CDR1 SNHLY and CDR2 FYNNEI come from the germline V gene. The V and J ends lost 4 bases and 4 bases, in that order; junction bases with no gene match: 2. The CDR3 contains 13 residues. The DNA of the CDR3 is TGTGCCAGCAGTGCCCAGGGGGCCTATGGCTACACCTTC. Its protein is CASSAQGAYGYTF.

This clonotype showed up many times. V is TRBV20-1 and J is TRBJ2-7; 10 bases agree with TRBD1. The germline CDR1 and CDR2 sequences are DFQATT and SNEGSKA (reference sequence). The CDR3 is made up of 15 amino acids. The ends lost 1 base at V and 3 bases at J; junction bases unmatched: 6. The DNA of the CDR3 is TGCAGTGCTAGAGTCACCGGGACAGGGGTCTACGAGCAGTACTTC. Amino acid sequence: CSARVTGTGVYEQYF.

The chain recombines TRBV5-5 with TRBJ1-1; D may be TRBD1 (5 bases). V was pared by 4 bases and J by 5 bases, with 12 bases between. The germline V gene has CDR1 SGHKS and CDR2 YYEKEE (reference sequence). This CDR3 has 13 residues. The CDR3 DNA sequence: TGTGCCAGCAGCCGACCCAGGGCGACTGAAGCTTTCTTT. Protein sequence: CASSRPRATEAFF. Combining the CDR3 with reference TRBV5-5 and TRBJ1-1 gives the whole variable domain DAGVTQSPTHLIKTRGQQVTLRCSPISGHKSVSWYQQVLGQGPQFIFQYYEKEERGRGNFPDRFSARQFPNYSSELNVNALLLGDSALYLCASSRPRATEAFFGQGTRLTVV.

The gene calls are TRBV7-9 and TRBJ1-1, with 7 positions matching TRBD1. This CDR3 contains 13 residues. The ends lost 1 base at V and 8 bases at J; junction bases unmatched: 4. The germline V gene encodes CDR1 SEHNR and CDR2 FQNEAQ (reference sequence). CDR3 DNA sequence: TGTGCCAGCAGCTTAGGACAGGGCAAGGAAGCTTTCTTT. This codes for CASSLGQGKEAFF.

The chain carries TRBV6-5 and TRBJ1-5; D unclear. CDR1 and CDR2 (germline): MNHEY, SVGAGI. The CDR3 has 15 residues. The V end was cut by 5 bases, the J end by 4 bases, with 15 bases between. The CDR3 protein is CASSPHGRKNQPQHF. In DNA, the CDR3 is TGTGCCAGCAGTCCCCATGGACGGAAAAATCAGCCCCAGCATTTT.

This clonotype was found many times. V and J are TRBV7-9 and TRBJ2-3; D gene unclear. CDR3 length: 14 residues. Germline values: CDR1 SEHNR, CDR2 FQNEAQ (reference sequence). The V end lost 6 bases, the J end lost 5 bases, and 15 bases lay between the germline ends. The CDR3 DNA is TGTGCCAGCAGACCTCCGCTGGCCGGAGATACGCAGTATTTT. Its protein is CASRPPLAGDTQYF.

This clonotype was observed many times. The chain links TRBV7-9 to TRBJ1-4, with TRBD1 as a possible D gene (5 bases). Germline values: CDR1 SEHNR, CDR2 FQNEAQ (reference sequence). The CDR3 runs 15 residues. V was pared by 4 bases and J by 6 bases, with 15 bases between. The CDR3 bases are TGTGCCAGCAGCTACCCGGGGCAGGTCCATGAAAAACTGTTTTTT. Translation: CASSYPGQVHEKLFF.

V is TRBV28 and J is TRBJ1-2; D uncertain. With 2 bases removed from V and 8 bases from J, the gap between germline ends came to 15 bases. The germline CDR1 and CDR2 sequences are MDHEN and SYDVKM. The CDR3 is 14 residues long. CDR3 bases: TGTGCCAGCAGTTTAATCTCACTTTTTGAGGGCTACACCTTC. Its translation: CASSLISLFEGYTF.

In this sample, this clonotype turned up many times. The chain has TRBV4-3 and TRBJ2-7, with D possibly being TRBD1 or TRBD2 (5 bases each). V shed 3 bases and J shed 3 bases, with 12 bases lying between them. The CDR3 contains 14 residues. CDR1 and CDR2 (germline): LGHNA, YSLEER. CDR3 nucleotides: TGCGCCAGCAGCCAGGGGGTAGAGGTCTACGAGCAGTACTTC. Protein: CASSQGVEVYEQYF.